One sample yielded the 24 T cell receptor beta chains listed below, sequenced in a study of CD8+ T cells in alopecia areata. Stated treatment: oral pan-JAK inhibitor, 5-10 mg twice daily. cDNA reverse transcribed from extracted RNA served as the sequencing template. Data came from immunoSEQ multiplex PCR; TCRdb stores just in-frame clones and leaves some out. The table has around 170,000 clones, about half seen once. The starting material was CD8+ T cells sorted from blood, obtained around week 54, from a patient treated with tofacitinib. Receptors were obtained from a human donor with alopecia areata.

The rearrangement links TRBV15 to TRBJ1-5; no definite D call. CDR3 length: 17 residues. Germline lookup yields CDR1 LNHNV and CDR2 YYDKDF (reference sequence). The ends were cut back, 0 bases at V and 7 bases at J, with 19 bases in the middle. The CDR3 bases are TGTGCCACCAGCAGAGATCGACGAGATGGAGCGGGCCAGCCCCAGCATTTT. Its protein product is CATSRDRRDGAGQPQHF. Drawing the rest from reference TRBV15 and TRBJ1-5, the complete variable domain is DAMVIQNPRYQVTQFGKPVTLSCSQTLNHNVMYWYQQKSSQAPKLLFHYYDKDFNNEADTPDNFQSRRPNTSFCFLDIRSPGLGDTAMYLCATSRDRRDGAGQPQHFGDGTRLSIL.

In this sample, this clone turned up a few times. J is TRBJ1-6 and V is TRBV7-2; 7 bases are a match to TRBD1. Per the germline V gene, CDR1 is SGHTA and CDR2 is FQGNSA. V lost 1 base, J lost 8 bases, and 5 bases stayed unmatched. The CDR3 has 15 residues. The CDR3 is CASSLGQGTDSPLHF. The CDR3 nucleotides are TGTGCCAGCAGCTTAGGACAGGGTACGGATTCACCCCTCCACTTT. Full variable domain (outside the CDR3, taken from reference TRBV7-2 and TRBJ1-6): GAGVSQSPSNKVTEKGKDVELRCDPISGHTALYWYRQSLGQGLEFLIYFQGNSAPDKSGLPSDRFSAERTGGSVSTLTIQRTQQEDSAVYLCASSLGQGTDSPLHFGNGTRLTVT.

This clone has just a few counts. The rearrangement links TRBV9 to TRBJ1-2; D is perhaps TRBD1 (5 bases). Trimming took off 0 bases at V and 4 bases at J, with 7 bases between the two ends. The CDR3 runs to 13 residues. Germline lookup yields CDR1 SGDLS and CDR2 YYNGEE. The CDR3 loop reads CASSVDDSYGYTF. The CDR3 DNA is TGTGCCAGCAGCGTAGATGACAGCTATGGCTACACCTTC.

This rearrangement joins TRBV29-1 to TRBJ1-2; D might be TRBD1 (6 bases). The CDR3 has 13 residues. V dropped 4 bases and J dropped 2 bases, with 11 bases sitting between them. Per germline, CDR1 SQVTM and CDR2 ANQGSEA. CDR3 coding DNA: TGCAGCGTTGTAGGCCAGGGGAACTATGGCTACACCTTC. Amino acid sequence: CSVVGQGNYGYTF.

CDR3 sequence reads: CASSPWDSGPNEQFF. For the CDR3, the DNA is TGCGCCAGCAGCCCCTGGGATAGCGGCCCCAATGAGCAGTTCTTC. The V call is TRBV4-3, the J call TRBJ2-1; D is perhaps TRBD2 (6 bases). Germline V gene lookup returns CDR1 LGHNA and CDR2 YSLEER. The length of the CDR3 is 15 residues. Trimming left V 4 bases short and J 6 bases short, with 16 bases between.

The V call is TRBV5-6, the J call TRBJ2-5; D uncertain. Germline loops: CDR1 SGHDT, CDR2 YYEEEE. With 3 bases removed from V and 1 base from J, the gap between germline ends came to 25 bases. The CDR3 is made up of 19 amino acids. DNA for the CDR3: TGTGCCAGCAGCTATAGAATTCGACCGCTCGAATACCCCCAAGAGACCCAGTACTTC. Encoded protein: CASSYRIRPLEYPQETQYF.

This sequence joins TRBV5-1 and TRBJ2-1; 8 positions agree with TRBD1. The germline gives CDR1 SGHRS, CDR2 YFSETQ. This CDR3 contains 15 residues. The junction had 4 bases not matched to a gene; V was cut back by 1 base and J by 4 bases. The chain's CDR3 is CASSLNRGAYNEQFF. The CDR3 nucleotides read TGCGCCAGCAGCTTGAACAGGGGGGCTTACAATGAGCAGTTCTTC.

The J gene is TRBJ2-2, the V gene TRBV29-1, with 7 nucleotides matching TRBD1. Germline lookup yields CDR1 SQVTM and CDR2 ANQGSEA. V was clipped by 0 bases and J by 2 bases; unmatched bases: 6. The CDR3 length is 16 residues. In DNA, the CDR3 is TGCAGCGTTGAAGATCAGGGGACAGCTAACACCGGGGAGCTGTTTTTT. Amino acids: CSVEDQGTANTGELFF.

The chain is built from TRBV10-3 and TRBJ2-1, with 9 nucleotides matching TRBD1. The germline V gene encodes CDR1 ENHRY and CDR2 SYGVKD. Trimming took 6 bases from V and 5 from J; bases not matched to a gene: 5. The CDR3 runs to 14 residues. CDR3 sequence: CAISRQGDNNEQFF. The CDR3, as DNA: TGTGCCATCAGCAGACAGGGGGATAACAATGAGCAGTTCTTC.

This clone was seen only once. The chain uses TRBV5-6 and TRBJ2-3; D gene uncertain. V dropped 4 bases and J dropped 0 bases, with 12 bases sitting between them. The CDR3 totals 15 residues. Germline V lookup: CDR1 SGHDT, CDR2 YYEEEE. The CDR3 DNA is TGTGCCAGCAGCCACGCAGTATCTAGCACAGATACGCAGTATTTT. Protein product: CASSHAVSSTDTQYF.

This chain connects TRBV7-9 to TRBJ2-1; 9 positions match TRBD2. CDR1 is SEHNR, CDR2 FQNEAQ, per germline (reference sequence). This CDR3 region has 14 residues. Losses at the gene ends were 3 bases for V and 6 bases for J; bases not matched to a gene: 3. CDR3 DNA: TGTGCCAGCAGCTTTGCGGGGGGGCCCAATGAGCAGTTCTTC. Translation gives CASSFAGGPNEQFF.

The rearrangement links TRBV6-5 to TRBJ2-3, with 13 bases identical to TRBD2. This CDR3 comprises 15 residues. Germline V lookup: CDR1 MNHEY, CDR2 SVGAGI. V shed 8 bases and J 4 bases; nucleotides not matched to a gene: 6. Here the CDR3 reads CASGTSGGAPDTQYF. The CDR3 DNA reads TGTGCCAGCGGCACTAGCGGGGGGGCCCCAGATACGCAGTATTTT.

In nucleotides, the CDR3 is TGTGCCAGCAGCCCCGTAACCACAGATACGCAGTATTTT. As protein: CASSPVTTDTQYF. This chain joins TRBV7-2 and TRBJ2-3; D uncertain. Germline V gene sequence: CDR1 SGHTA, CDR2 FQGNSA. V lost 5 bases and J lost 2, with 8 bases in between. CDR3 length equals 13 residues.

The chain couples TRBV5-1 to TRBJ2-1; weak D call: TRBD2 (5 bases). The length of the CDR3 is 15 residues. The V gene's germline CDR1 is SGHRS and CDR2 YFSETQ. V lost 5 bases to trimming and J lost 10 bases, with 22 bases between them. This CDR3 reads CASRFLRGSVEEQFF. The DNA for the CDR3 is TGCGCCAGCAGGTTTTTACGGGGATCCGTGGAAGAGCAGTTCTTC. The variable domain in full, with the rest retrieved from reference TRBV5-1 and TRBJ2-1, is KAGVTQTPRYLIKTRGQQVTLSCSPISGHRSVSWYQQTPGQGLQFLFEYFSETQRNKGNFPGRFSGRQFSNSRSEMNVSTLELGDSALYLCASRFLRGSVEEQFFGPGTRLTVL.

The chain uses TRBV29-1 and TRBJ1-2; 7 bases align to TRBD1. V lost 6 bases, J lost 8 bases, and 9 bases stayed unmatched. The CDR3 contains 12 residues. CDR1 and CDR2 (germline): SQVTM, ANQGSEA. The CDR3 loop reads CSVENRGEGYTF. The CDR3 region has the DNA TGCAGCGTCGAGAACAGGGGAGAGGGCTACACCTTC.

The CDR3 DNA reads TGTGCCAGCAGCTTACTCCGGACAGGGTCAGATGGCTACACCTTC. Translating it yields CASSLLRTGSDGYTF. The genes are TRBV7-6 and TRBJ1-2, with 8 nucleotides matching TRBD1. Trimming took 2 bases from V and 6 from J; bases not matched to a gene: 8. CDR3 length: 15 amino acids. Germline V gene sequence: CDR1 SGHVS, CDR2 FNYEAQ. Together with reference TRBV7-6 and TRBJ1-2, the CDR3 gives the full variable domain: GAGVSQSPRYKVTKRGQDVALRCDPISGHVSLYWYRQALGQGPEFLTYFNYEAQQDKSGLPNDRFSAERPEGSISTLTIQRTEQRDSAMYRCASSLLRTGSDGYTFGSGTRLTVV.

CDR3 DNA: TGTGCCAGCAGTTACTCGGGGGATAGTGGCACTGAAGCTTTCTTT. Encoded protein: CASSYSGDSGTEAFF. The chain has TRBV6-5 and TRBJ1-1, with D maybe TRBD1 (5 bases). The V end was cut by 0 bases, the J end by 4 bases, with 12 bases between. There are 15 residues in the CDR3. Germline CDR1 reads MNHEY; CDR2 reads SVGAGI.

As to this clone: The same CDR3 arises from other DNA sequences in this sample as well. The V and J genes are TRBV4-1 and TRBJ2-7; 8 positions match TRBD1. The germline V gene encodes CDR1 MGHRA and CDR2 YSYEKL. The CDR3 spans 14 residues. Germline trimming cut 4 bases from V and 2 bases from J; bases unmatched to any gene: 4. The CDR3 region has the DNA TGCGCCAGCAGCCCCCGGGACAGGACCTACGAGCAGTACTTC. Protein product: CASSPRDRTYEQYF.

This rearrangement joins TRBV7-2 to TRBJ2-3; D unclear. CDR1 is SGHTA, CDR2 FQGNSA, per germline. The CDR3 sequence is 14 residues long. The V and J ends lost 6 bases and 4 bases respectively, with 14 bases between them. CDR3 protein: CASSRTLRADTQYF. In DNA form, the CDR3 reads TGTGCCAGCAGTCGGACCCTCCGGGCAGATACGCAGTATTTT.

The sample holds a few counts of this clone. V usage is TRBV13 and J usage is TRBJ1-1; no clear D gene. The germline gives CDR1 PRHDT, CDR2 FYEKMQ (reference sequence). Trimming stripped 5 bases from V and 7 bases from J, with 11 bases between. CDR3 length: 12 residues. The CDR3 DNA reads as TGTGCCAGCAGCGGGCAGGCGTATGAAGCTTTCTTT. It yields the protein CASSGQAYEAFF.

This sequence joins TRBV29-1 and TRBJ2-7; D not certain. V lost 1 base and J lost 6, with 7 bases in between. Germline CDR1 is SQVTM and CDR2 is ANQGSEA. The CDR3 is made up of 11 amino acids. For the CDR3, the DNA is TGCAGCGTTGAAGGACTGGGCGAGCAGTACTTC. Encoded protein: CSVEGLGEQYF.

This clone was picked up a small number of times. The chain joins TRBV6-5 to TRBJ1-2, with D uncertain. The V gene's germline CDR1 is MNHEY and CDR2 SVGAGI. Trimming took 1 base from V and 1 from J, leaving 4 bases between them. The CDR3 totals 13 residues. CDR3 nucleotide sequence: TGTGCCAGCAGTTACTACCTTAACTATGGCTACACCTTC. Translation: CASSYYLNYGYTF.

The rearrangement joins TRBV5-1 to TRBJ2-3; D gene uncertain. V dropped 5 bases and J dropped 4 bases, with 11 bases sitting between them. This CDR3 has 13 residues. Germline V gene sequence: CDR1 SGHRS, CDR2 YFSETQ. The CDR3 is CASRAPGSDTQYF. CDR3 in DNA: TGCGCCAGCAGGGCCCCAGGTTCAGATACGCAGTATTTT.

This clone was seen a few times. The gene calls are TRBV7-2 and TRBJ2-3, with 8 bases that match TRBD2. Trimming at V came to 7 bases and at J to 3 bases, leaving 12 bases not matched to a gene. This CDR3 has 16 amino acids. The germline CDR1 and CDR2 sequences are SGHTA and FQGNSA. Written as DNA, the CDR3 is TGTGCCAGCAAAGAACTAGCGGCCGCGATAACAGATACGCAGTATTTT. Translated: CASKELAAAITDTQYF.